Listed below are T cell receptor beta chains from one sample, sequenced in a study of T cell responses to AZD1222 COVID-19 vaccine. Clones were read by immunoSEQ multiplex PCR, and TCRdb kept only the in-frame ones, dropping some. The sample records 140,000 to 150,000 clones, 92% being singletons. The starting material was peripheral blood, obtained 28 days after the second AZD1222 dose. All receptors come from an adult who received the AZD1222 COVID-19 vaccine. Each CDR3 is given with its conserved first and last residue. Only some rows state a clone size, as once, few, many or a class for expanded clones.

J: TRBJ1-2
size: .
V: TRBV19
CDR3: CASSTPLGYGYTF

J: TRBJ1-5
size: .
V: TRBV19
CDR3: CASSMLGQPQHF

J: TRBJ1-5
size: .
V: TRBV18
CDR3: CASSPPDQPQHF

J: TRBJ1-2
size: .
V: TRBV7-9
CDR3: CASSLPSVAHGYTF

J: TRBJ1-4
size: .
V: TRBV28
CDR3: CASSLRVGQGEEKLFF

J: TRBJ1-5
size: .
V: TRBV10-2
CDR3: CASSGAGGNQPQHF

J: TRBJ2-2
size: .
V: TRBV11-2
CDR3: CASSLAGAGTGELFF

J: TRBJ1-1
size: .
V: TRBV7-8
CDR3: CASSLAPGHEAFF

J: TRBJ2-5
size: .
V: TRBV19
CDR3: CASSIHSQETQYF

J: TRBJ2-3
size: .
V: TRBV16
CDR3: CASSTGQTLADTQYF

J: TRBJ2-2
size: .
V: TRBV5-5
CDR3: CASSLNPDRGQELFF

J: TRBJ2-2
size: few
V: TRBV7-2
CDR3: CASSPSAGANGELFF

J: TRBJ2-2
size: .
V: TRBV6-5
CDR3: CASSSGGRGTGELFF

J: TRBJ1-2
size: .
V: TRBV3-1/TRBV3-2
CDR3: CASSQGSGGVYGYTF

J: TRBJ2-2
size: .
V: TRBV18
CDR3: CASSPLAGVPANTGELFF

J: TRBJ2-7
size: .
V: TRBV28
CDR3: CASTITGTGGGFYEQYF

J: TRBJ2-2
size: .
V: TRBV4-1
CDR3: CASSQEVAGNTGELFF

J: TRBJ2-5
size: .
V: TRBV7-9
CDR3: CASSLGAGTSGTQETQYF

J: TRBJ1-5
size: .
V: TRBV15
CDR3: CATGGSNQPQHF

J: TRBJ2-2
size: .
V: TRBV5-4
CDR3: CASSHEAGQFTGELFF

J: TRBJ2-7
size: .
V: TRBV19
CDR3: CASSIPGQGSYEQYF

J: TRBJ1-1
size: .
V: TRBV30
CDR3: CAWSARGPSEAFF

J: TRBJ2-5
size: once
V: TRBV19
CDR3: CASSIYNREETQYF

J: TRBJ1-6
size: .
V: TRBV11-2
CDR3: CASGRQSLYSPLHF

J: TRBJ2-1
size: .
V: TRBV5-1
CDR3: CASSLARNEQFF

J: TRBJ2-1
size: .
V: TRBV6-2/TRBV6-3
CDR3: CASSYGGVYNEQFF

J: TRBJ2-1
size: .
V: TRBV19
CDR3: CASREGLAPSSYNEQFF

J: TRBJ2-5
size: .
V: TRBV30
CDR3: CARRELGQETQYF

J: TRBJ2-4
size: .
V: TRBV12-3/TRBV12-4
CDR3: CASSMRGGDIQYF

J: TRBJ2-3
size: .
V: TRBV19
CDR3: CASREGGGRTDTQYF

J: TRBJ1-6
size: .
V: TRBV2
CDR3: CASSEAGTLSLHF

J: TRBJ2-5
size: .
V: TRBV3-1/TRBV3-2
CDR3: CASSHHGTGGKTQYF

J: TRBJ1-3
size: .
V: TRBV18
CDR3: CASSRGRKDTIYF

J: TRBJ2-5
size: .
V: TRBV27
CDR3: CASSFRGGQETQYF

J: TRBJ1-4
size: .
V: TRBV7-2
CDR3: CASSFRTGENEKLFF

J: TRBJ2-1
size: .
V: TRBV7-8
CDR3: CASSLGYSGLGEQFF

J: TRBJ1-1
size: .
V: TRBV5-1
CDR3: CASSSTLNTEAFF

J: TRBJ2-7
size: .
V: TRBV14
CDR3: CASSPGGPSYEQYF

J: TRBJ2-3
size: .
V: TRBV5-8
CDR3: CASSSGTPSLGDTQYF

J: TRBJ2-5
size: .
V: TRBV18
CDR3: CASSPTGDRETQYF

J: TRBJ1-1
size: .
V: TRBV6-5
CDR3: CASSYMTGGEAEAFF

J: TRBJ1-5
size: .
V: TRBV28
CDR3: CASSSGGGHQPQHF

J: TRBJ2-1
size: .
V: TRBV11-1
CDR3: CASSSVTSGSYNEQFF

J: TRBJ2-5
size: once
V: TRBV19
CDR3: CASSIVGRTPQETQYF

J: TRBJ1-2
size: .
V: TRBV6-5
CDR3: CASRRGVYGYTF

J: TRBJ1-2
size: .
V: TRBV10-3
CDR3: CAISDPAARGYTF

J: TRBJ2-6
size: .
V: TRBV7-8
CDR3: CASSLGQSGANVLTF

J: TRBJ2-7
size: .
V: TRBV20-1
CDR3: CSASHLAGIHEQYF

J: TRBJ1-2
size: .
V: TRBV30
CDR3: CARTAGYGYTF

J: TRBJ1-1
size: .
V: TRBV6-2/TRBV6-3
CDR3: CASSGQGEAFF

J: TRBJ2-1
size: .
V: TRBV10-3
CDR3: CAISESGGVSYNEQFF

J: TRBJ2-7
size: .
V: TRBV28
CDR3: CASSLGGVGLDEQYF

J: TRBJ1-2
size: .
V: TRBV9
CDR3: CASSVDGGIGYGYTF

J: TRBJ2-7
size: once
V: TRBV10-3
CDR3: CAISEPMTYEQYF

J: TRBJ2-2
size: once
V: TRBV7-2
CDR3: CASSFRGNAGELFF